The 24 T cell receptor beta chains below come from one sample, sequenced in a study of T-cell reconstitution after alpha-beta-depleted transplantation in children (dated by TCRdb to the mid-2010s). Receptors were amplified or captured by PCR. The sequencing machine was an Illumina HiSeq 2500. To normalize quantification of the TCRbeta repertoire, the TCR libraries were built with molecular barcoding that relied on unique molecular identifiers. Using fastp at Q25 and MiXCR, TCRdb reprocessed the public reads and kept productive beta chains. Every CDR3 protein is listed once, alongside the most common genes and DNA of its rows. The sample profile shows hundreds of thousands of distinct CDR3 sequences; about an eighth of them were found once. The top ten clones comprise around 4.1% of the sample. Material: PBMCs, obtained from the stem cell graft. The receptors derive from a human donor who donated a stem cell graft to a child with Fanconi anemia.

This clonotype was observed once. The V call is TRBV7-6, the J call TRBJ2-1; TRBD2 matches at 9 bases. Losses at the gene ends were 3 bases for V and 9 bases for J; bases not matched to a gene: 6. Germline V gene lookup returns CDR1 SGHVS and CDR2 FNYEAQ. This CDR3 comprises 14 residues. The CDR3 DNA reads as TGTGCCAGCAGCTTGGGGAGCGGGGGGAGTGAGCAGTTCTTC. Encoded protein: CASSLGSGGSEQFF.

This sequence joins TRBV29-1 and TRBJ1-2; D is undetermined. The CDR3 covers 11 residues. Germline loops: CDR1 SQVTM, CDR2 ANQGSEA. Trimming shortened V by 0 bases and J by 13 bases, and 12 bases separated the two germline ends. The DNA for the CDR3 is TGCAGCGTTGAAGATCCCCGAAGTTTCACCTTC. Translating gives CSVEDPRSFTF.

This clonotype was detected once. The conserved phenylalanine or tryptophan normally closing the CDR3 is absent here, so this likely arose from a read error. This chain uses TRBV14 with TRBJ1-2; 8 nucleotides align to TRBD1. The V segment lost 5 bases and the J segment 10 bases; nucleotides outside the gene matches: 9. The germline CDR1 and CDR2 sequences are SGHDN and FVKESK. This CDR3 region has 13 residues. Here the CDR3 DNA reads TGTGCCAGCAGCGGACTTACAGGGGGGGACTACACCTCC. Its protein is CASSGLTGGDYTS.

To note about this clonotype: The CDR3 does not close with the conserved phenylalanine or tryptophan, likely indicating a read error. The chain employs TRBV20-1 and TRBJ1-1; 7 positions match TRBD1. Germline values: CDR1 DFQATT, CDR2 SNEGSKA (reference sequence). Unmatched junction bases numbered 6, after V lost 5 bases and J lost 0 bases. CDR3 length: 14 amino acids. The CDR3 region has the DNA TGCAGTGCTGAAGGGACAGCCATGAACACTGAAGCTTTCTAT. Its protein is CSAEGTAMNTEAFY.

This chain connects TRBV27 to TRBJ1-5; D gene uncertain. This CDR3 is 13 amino acids long. The V end lost 6 bases, the J end lost 9 bases, and 15 bases lay between the germline ends. Germline V gene lookup returns CDR1 MNHEY and CDR2 SMNVEV (reference sequence). The CDR3 nucleotides are TGTGCCAGCAGCACTAGTAGGCTTGGGCCCCAGCATTTT. Protein: CASSTSRLGPQHF.

This clonotype was counted ten times or more. This chain links TRBV6-5 with TRBJ2-7, with 11 bases lining up with TRBD2. This CDR3 is built from 14 residues. V lost 4 bases, J lost 2 bases, and 1 base stayed unmatched. CDR1 MNHEY and CDR2 SVGAGI come from the germline V gene. CDR3 nucleotides: TGTGCCAGCAGTTTGGGACTAGCGGCCTACGAGCAGTACTTC. Translated, it gives CASSLGLAAYEQYF.

The chain uses TRBV20-1 and TRBJ1-4; TRBD1 is a possible D gene (6 bases). V was clipped by 3 bases and J by 7 bases, with 12 bases between them. The germline V gene has CDR1 DFQATT and CDR2 SNEGSKA (reference sequence). CDR3 length: 13 residues. The CDR3 loop reads CSASGTSFEKLFF. For the CDR3, the DNA is TGCAGTGCTAGCGGGACAAGTTTTGAAAAACTGTTTTTT.

J is TRBJ2-5 and V is TRBV12-3 or TRBV12-4; 7 bases fit TRBD1. The ends lost 5 bases at V and 6 bases at J; junction bases unmatched: 9. The length of the CDR3 is 14 residues. CDR3: CASSPTGVGKTQYF. The CDR3 bases are TGTGCCAGCAGTCCCACAGGGGTCGGGAAGACCCAGTACTTC.

The table lists this clonotype with many counts. The chain employs TRBV10-3 and TRBJ1-2; TRBD1 aligns across 7 bases. The germline CDR1 and CDR2 sequences are ENHRY and SYGVKD. This CDR3 is built from 12 residues. Losses at the gene ends were 5 bases for V and 6 bases for J; bases not matched to a gene: 3. Here the CDR3 DNA reads TGTGCCATCAGTTTAACAGGGGATGGCTACACCTTC. This gives the protein CAISLTGDGYTF.

The chain combines TRBV6-1 with TRBJ1-2, with 7 bases aligning to TRBD1. CDR3 length: 13 amino acids. The V and J ends lost 7 bases and 3 bases, in that order; junction bases with no gene match: 5. Germline CDR1 and CDR2: MNHNS and SASEGT. CDR3 sequence: CASTRGGHYGYTF. The CDR3, as DNA: TGTGCCAGCACCAGGGGGGGACACTATGGCTACACCTTC.

The table lists this clonotype with a few counts. V usage is TRBV29-1 and J usage is TRBJ2-5; 10 bases fit TRBD1. The junction had 10 bases not matched to a gene; V was cut back by 7 bases and J by 5 bases. The length of the CDR3 is 14 residues. In germline, CDR1 is SQVTM, CDR2 ANQGSEA. The CDR3 DNA reads TGCAGCGGACTGGACCCGGGACAGGGGGAGACCCAGTACTTC. It codes for CSGLDPGQGETQYF.

This clonotype has a count of ten or more. V gene TRBV10-3 combines with J gene TRBJ2-1, with D perhaps matching TRBD1 or TRBD2 (6 bases each). The V gene lost 3 bases and the J gene lost 9 bases, with 21 bases spanning the gap. Per germline, CDR1 ENHRY and CDR2 SYGVKD. This CDR3 comprises 16 residues. In DNA form, the CDR3 reads TGTGCCATCAGTGAAGGCTGGGGGGACACCAACGGTGAGCAGTTCTTC. Protein: CAISEGWGDTNGEQFF.

This clonotype came up a few times. The CDR3 sequence is CASSQDPQGFGYTF. In DNA form, the CDR3 reads TGTGCCAGCAGCCAAGATCCACAGGGTTTCGGCTACACCTTC. The rearrangement links TRBV14 to TRBJ1-2; TRBD1 is a possible D gene (6 bases). Between the trimmed V and J ends, which lost 0 bases and 8 bases, there was a span of 13 bases. The CDR3 has 14 residues. Germline CDR1 SGHDN, CDR2 FVKESK.

The sample holds a few counts of this clonotype. The J gene is TRBJ1-1, the V gene TRBV10-3, with 9 bases matching TRBD1. The germline gives CDR1 ENHRY, CDR2 SYGVKD. The CDR3 spans 16 residues. V was pared by 0 bases and J by 1 base, with 3 bases of the junction left unmatched. CDR3 bases: TGTGCCATCAGTGAGTCCCTGGGACAGGGGAACACTGAAGCTTTCTTT. This gives the protein CAISESLGQGNTEAFF.

The chain uses TRBV28 and TRBJ1-1, with TRBD1 as a possible D gene (6 bases). The length of the CDR3 is 12 residues. V was cut by 5 bases and J by 6 bases, with 10 bases left in between. The germline CDR1 and CDR2 sequences are MDHEN and SYDVKM. This CDR3 is CASSGGPPEAFF. DNA of the CDR3: TGTGCCAGCAGTGGGGGGCCCCCTGAAGCTTTCTTT.

V gene TRBV18 combines with J gene TRBJ2-7; 7 bases agree with TRBD2. Germline V gene lookup returns CDR1 KGHSH and CDR2 LQKENI. The CDR3 contains 15 residues. Trimming cost V 0 bases and J 3 bases; bases outside gene matches: 5. The CDR3 DNA reads TGTGCCAGCTCACCACCGGGAGGGCAGCTCTACGAGCAGTACTTC. It is translated as CASSPPGGQLYEQYF.

This clonotype was counted a few times. The chain employs TRBV12-3 or TRBV12-4 and TRBJ1-5; unclear D gene. V lost 5 bases and J lost 5, with 10 bases in between. The CDR3 contains 13 residues. CDR3 sequence (DNA): TGTGCCAGCAGTGGCCCGAGGGATCAGCCCCAGCATTTT. This sequence encodes CASSGPRDQPQHF.

This clonotype was seen a few times. The gene calls are TRBV18 and TRBJ1-5; no clear D. V was cut by 5 bases and J by 7 bases, with 12 bases left in between. From germline, CDR1 is KGHSH and CDR2 LQKENI. This CDR3 has 13 amino acids. DNA for the CDR3: TGTGCCAGCTCAGAGTTCTCTGAGCAGCCCCAGCATTTT. Protein product: CASSEFSEQPQHF. Full variable domain (remainder filled in from reference TRBV18 and TRBJ1-5): NAGVMQNPRHLVRRRGQEARLRCSPMKGHSHVYWYRQLPEEGLKFMVYLQKENIIDESGMPKERFSAEFPKEGPSILRIQQVVRGDSAAYFCASSEFSEQPQHFGDGTRLSIL.

This chain connects TRBV12-3 or TRBV12-4 to TRBJ1-2, with a possible D match to TRBD1 (6 bases). Trimming pared 1 base from V and 11 bases from J, leaving 11 bases between. There are 12 residues in the CDR3. The CDR3 bases are TGTGCCAGCAGTTTAGGGGACAATCGATACACCTTC. It yields the protein CASSLGDNRYTF.

This clonotype turned up a few times. This chain connects TRBV29-1 to TRBJ2-7; 8 nucleotides align to TRBD1. CDR3 size: 11 residues. The V gene end was trimmed by 7 bases and the J gene end by 3 bases; junction bases not matched to a gene: 2. Germline values: CDR1 SQVTM, CDR2 ANQGSEA. The CDR3 reads CSAGTGYEQYF. The CDR3 DNA is TGCAGCGCCGGGACAGGCTACGAGCAGTACTTC.

This clonotype appeared a few times. The chain recombines TRBV10-3 with TRBJ1-3; D is unclear. Germline CDR1 reads ENHRY; CDR2 reads SYGVKD. The CDR3 has 14 amino acids. V lost 10 bases and J 0 bases, leaving 13 bases between the germline ends. The CDR3 loop reads CATSLESSGNTIYF. The CDR3 nucleotides read TGTGCCACCAGCCTAGAGAGCTCTGGAAACACCATATATTTT.

At least ten counts were recorded for this clonotype. The chain links TRBV7-8 to TRBJ2-5; D not resolved. The CDR3 has 13 amino acids. The ends were cut back, 4 bases at V and 5 bases at J, with 11 bases in the middle. Per germline, CDR1 SGHVS and CDR2 FQNEAQ. CDR3 loop: CASSSKSRETQYF. Written as DNA, the CDR3 is TGTGCCAGCAGCTCCAAATCGAGGGAGACCCAGTACTTC.

This clonotype turned up a few times. The chain carries TRBV27 and TRBJ1-2; 9 bases agree with TRBD1. This CDR3 is built from 15 residues. V shed 6 bases and J 6 bases; nucleotides not matched to a gene: 11. Germline CDR1 is MNHEY and CDR2 is SMNVEV (reference sequence). For the CDR3, the DNA is TGTGCCAGCAGACCTCGTGGACAGGGGACTCATGGCTACACCTTC. Amino acids: CASRPRGQGTHGYTF.

CDR3 residues: CASSPARGYSGNTIYF. CDR3 bases: TGTGCCAGCAGCCCGGCCAGGGGATACTCTGGAAACACCATATATTTT. The chain joins TRBV7-2 to TRBJ1-3; tentatively, D is TRBD1 (6 bases). The CDR3 is 16 amino acids. V lost 5 bases and J 0 bases, leaving 14 bases between the germline ends. Germline assignment: CDR1 SGHTA and CDR2 FQGNSA.